Each of the 31 T cell receptor beta chains below was sequenced from the same sample in a study of T cells in women clearing cervical HPV infection. Generated by immunoSEQ multiplex PCR, the TCRdb table keeps only in-frame clones and is missing some. The ten most abundant clones cover 5.5% to 8.5% of a sample with about 32,000 clones. Input material: blood buffy coat. The receptors here all came from a woman aged 18 to 75 with a cervical HPV16 infection that either progressed to CIN3+ or cleared (not recorded which).

Regarding this clone: The sequenced fragment ends 3 residues before the CDR3 boundary, so the rest is inferred from the germline J gene. The rearrangement uses TRBV10-1 and TRBJ1-3; D is perhaps TRBD1 (6 bases). V shed 3 bases and J shed 0 bases, with 15 bases lying between them. Germline V CDR1 and CDR2: WNHNN, SYGVQD (reference sequence). CDR3 length: 17 residues. CDR3 amino acids: CASSDRGQNYSGNTIYF. The sequenced CDR3 bases are TGCGCCAGCAGTGATAGGGGACAAAACTACTCTGGAAACACC.

In regard to this clone: The read falls 3 residues short of the CDR3 end, and the missing part is taken from the germline J gene. The V call is TRBV5-1, the J call TRBJ1-4, with TRBD1 as a possible D gene (5 bases). The V gene lost 1 base and the J gene lost 0 bases, with 10 bases spanning the gap. There are 16 residues in the CDR3. Per germline, CDR1 SGHRS and CDR2 YFSETQ. The CDR3 here is CASSLSGAPTNEKLFF. The covered CDR3 bases are TGCGCCAGCAGCTTGAGCGGGGCCCCAACTAATGAAAAA.

Details on this clone: The DNA ends 3 residues before the CDR3 does, and the rest of the CDR3 is filled in from the germline J gene. The chain uses TRBV29-1 and TRBJ2-2; D possibly corresponds to TRBD1 (5 bases). The length of the CDR3 is 14 residues. V lost 5 bases and J lost 1, with 11 bases in between. Germline loops: CDR1 SQVTM, CDR2 ANQGSEA. Partial CDR3 DNA: TGCAGCGTTAGTGGACAAGGGAACACCGGGGAG. This encodes CSVSGQGNTGE. The complete CDR3 reads CSVSGQGNTGELFF.

On this clone itself: The read halts 3 residues ahead of the CDR3 end, with the missing end drawn from the germline J gene. The chain is built from TRBV5-5 and TRBJ2-1; TRBD2 agrees at 8 bases. This CDR3 has 14 residues. J gave up 2 bases and V 2 bases, and 0 bases lay outside the gene matches. Germline V gene data show CDR1 as SGHKS and CDR2 as YYEKEE (reference sequence). Incomplete CDR3 DNA: TGTGCCAGCAGCTTAGCGGGGGCCTACAATGAG. Its translation is CASSLAGAYNE. The whole CDR3 region reads CASSLAGAYNEQFF.

The DNA read from the CDR3 is TGTGCCTGGAGGGACAGAAAGTTTACCTACGAG. Translation gives CAWRDRKFTYE. The complete CDR3 reads CAWRDRKFTYEQYF. This chain connects TRBV30 to TRBJ2-7, with D tentatively TRBD1 (6 bases). Read sequence stops 3 residues before the CDR3 end, and the germline J gene provides the missing end. The V end lost 3 bases, the J end lost 2 bases, and 14 bases lay between the germline ends. Per the germline V gene, CDR1 is GTSNPN and CDR2 is SVGIG (reference sequence). This CDR3 contains 14 residues.

Regarding this clone: The missing CDR3 end, 3 residues past where the read stops, is filled in from the germline J gene. V and J are TRBV19 and TRBJ2-7, with D perhaps TRBD1 (7 bases). The CDR3 contains 14 residues. Germline V gene sequence: CDR1 LNHDA, CDR2 SQIVND (reference sequence). V dropped 5 bases and J dropped 0 bases, with 11 bases sitting between them. The covered CDR3 bases are TGTGCCAGTAGTGGGCGGGACAGCTCCTACGAG. It codes for CASSGRDSSYE. The complete CDR3 reads CASSGRDSSYEQYF.

Details on this clone: Coverage ceases 3 residues before the CDR3 finishes, and the germline J gene fills in the end. This rearrangement joins TRBV11-2 to TRBJ2-5; the D is unclear. In germline, CDR1 is SGHAT, CDR2 FQNNGV. Trimming removed 3 bases from V and 1 base from J, with 12 bases in between. This CDR3 comprises 15 residues. CDR3 in amino acids: CASSLGVVGQETQYF. Partial CDR3 DNA: TGTGCCAGCAGCTTGGGCGTAGTAGGCCAAGAGACC.

Notes on this clone: The observed sequence ends 3 residues before the CDR3 terminus, with the missing tail filled in from the germline J gene. J is TRBJ1-6 and V is TRBV18, with 7 bases lining up with TRBD1. CDR3 length: 12 residues. CDR1 is KGHSH and CDR2 is LQKENI in the germline V gene. CDR3 loop: CASSPGQASLHF. The CDR3 bases that were read are TGTGCCAGCTCACCAGGACAGGCCTCC. Full variable domain (remainder filled in from reference TRBV18 and TRBJ1-6): NAGVMQNPRHLVRRRGQEARLRCSPMKGHSHVYWYRQLPEEGLKFMVYLQKENIIDESGMPKERFSAEFPKEGPSILRIQQVVRGDSAAYFCASSPGQASLHFGNGTRLTVT.

Concerning this clone: The read falls 3 residues short of the CDR3 end, and the missing part is taken from the germline J gene. The chain employs TRBV18 and TRBJ1-1; D may be TRBD1 (5 bases). This CDR3 is built from 14 residues. Between the trimmed V and J ends, which lost 6 bases and 0 bases, there was a span of 11 bases. Germline V gene sequence: CDR1 KGHSH, CDR2 LQKENI. CDR3 DNA, as far as it was read: TGTGCCAGCTCTCCTCAGGACATGAACACTGAA. It yields the protein CASSPQDMNTE. The whole CDR3 protein is CASSPQDMNTEAFF.

Details on this clone: The read terminates 3 residues before the CDR3 end, so the remaining end is supplied by the germline J gene. The chain is built from TRBV4-1 and TRBJ1-4, with 12 bases fitting TRBD1. In germline, CDR1 is MGHRA, CDR2 YSYEKL. Unmatched junction bases numbered 7, after V lost 3 bases and J lost 8 bases. CDR3 length: 16 amino acids. CDR3: CASSHPPGQGAEKLFF. The CDR3 DNA, read in part, is TGCGCCAGCAGCCATCCCCCGGGACAGGGGGCAGAAAAA.

A word on this clone: Read coverage stops 3 residues before the CDR3 terminus; the germline J gene supplies the remainder. The chain recombines TRBV2 with TRBJ1-3; D not resolved. Germline assignment: CDR1 SNHLY and CDR2 FYNNEI. V was pared by 4 bases and J by 0 bases, with 7 bases between. The length of the CDR3 is 14 residues. The covered CDR3 bases are TGTGCCAGCAGTGGGGCAACCTCTGGAAACACC. As protein: CASSGATSGNT. The CDR3 in full is CASSGATSGNTIYF.

Comments on this clone: Read data end 3 residues before the CDR3 end; the end is taken from the germline J gene. The chain combines TRBV20-1 with TRBJ2-5, with 9 bases lining up with TRBD2. The germline CDR1 and CDR2 sequences are DFQATT and SNEGSKA (reference sequence). V gave up 6 bases and J gave up 3 bases; unmatched junction bases: 8. CDR3 size: 14 residues. The CDR3 loop reads CSARKAGGKETQYF. Incomplete CDR3 DNA: TGCAGTGCCAGGAAAGCGGGGGGTAAAGAGACC.

About this clone itself: The read terminates 3 residues before the CDR3 end, so the remaining end is supplied by the germline J gene. V and J are TRBV4-1 and TRBJ1-3, with D hard to call. Trimming removed 4 bases from V and 0 bases from J, with 10 bases in between. There are 15 residues in the CDR3. Germline V CDR1 and CDR2: MGHRA, YSYEKL. The CDR3 is CASSPGYGSGNTIYF. The covered CDR3 bases are TGCGCCAGCAGCCCGGGGTATGGCTCTGGAAACACC.

The CDR3 is CASSAGRPDYGYTF. CDR3 bases read: TGCGCCAGCAGCGCGGGTCGCCCAGATTATGGC. The V gene is TRBV5-1, the J gene TRBJ1-2; D not certain. The sequenced fragment ends 3 residues before the CDR3 boundary, so the rest is inferred from the germline J gene. The CDR3 totals 14 residues. Trimming left V 4 bases short and J 5 bases short, with 15 bases between. Germline assignment: CDR1 SGHRS and CDR2 YFSETQ.

As concerns this clone: The missing CDR3 end, 3 residues past where the read stops, is filled in from the germline J gene. The same CDR3 also results from other DNA sequences found in this sample. This chain links TRBV11-2 with TRBJ2-5, with TRBD1 matching over 8 bases. The CDR3 has 14 residues. CDR1 and CDR2 from the germline V gene are SGHAT and FQNNGV. J was trimmed by 5 bases and V by 5 bases; bases with no gene match: 7. The chain's CDR3 is CASSPQGAHETQYF. The part of the CDR3 DNA that was read is TGTGCCAGCAGCCCGCAGGGGGCGCATGAGACC.

A remark on this clone: The read finishes 3 residues shy of the CDR3 end, and the germline J gene is used to complete it. The V gene is TRBV11-2, the J gene TRBJ1-1, with TRBD1 identical over 7 bases. This CDR3 spans 15 amino acids. V trimming: 5 bases; J trimming: 4 bases; junction bases outside the gene matches: 10. Germline-derived CDR1 and CDR2 are SGHAT and FQNNGV. The CDR3 bases that were read are TGTGCCAGCAGCCGCACAGGGGTCGGCGGCACTGAA. Translating it yields CASSRTGVGGTE. From start to end, the CDR3 is CASSRTGVGGTEAFF. Supplemented by reference TRBV11-2 and TRBJ1-1, the full variable domain reads EAGVAQSPRYKIIEKRQSVAFWCNPISGHATLYWYQQILGQGPKLLIQFQNNGVVDDSQLPKDRFSAERLKGVDSTLKIQPAKLEDSAVYLCASSRTGVGGTEAFFGQGTRLTVV.

CDR3: CSASPSGGYQETQYF. The CDR3 bases that were read are TGCAGTGCTAGCCCTAGCGGGGGTTACCAAGAGACC. V and J are TRBV20-1 and TRBJ2-5; 10 bases are a match to TRBD2. Read sequence stops 3 residues before the CDR3 end, and the germline J gene provides the missing end. With V trimmed by 3 bases and J by 0 bases, 4 bases remained unmatched. Per germline, CDR1 DFQATT and CDR2 SNEGSKA (reference sequence). CDR3 length: 15 residues.

A remark on this clone: The read stops 3 residues short of the end of the CDR3; the missing end is completed from the germline J gene. This chain connects TRBV10-1 to TRBJ2-2; the D is unclear. The CDR3 is made up of 15 amino acids. V gave up 3 bases and J gave up 3 bases, with 11 bases separating them. Germline V gene data show CDR1 as WNHNN and CDR2 as SYGVQD (reference sequence). The CDR3 reads CASSEGGRDTGELFF. The CDR3 DNA, read in part, is TGCGCCAGCAGTGAAGGTGGGCGCGACACCGGGGAG.

Comments on this clone: With the read ending 3 residues before the CDR3 end, the germline J gene is used to fill in that end. The V and J genes are TRBV12-3 or TRBV12-4 and TRBJ1-2, with D unresolved. CDR3 length equals 14 residues. Between the trimmed V and J ends, which lost 6 bases and 3 bases, there was a span of 14 bases. The chain's CDR3 is CASRAREGYYGYTF. Partial CDR3 DNA: TGTGCCAGCAGAGCCCGAGAGGGCTACTATGGC.

On this clone: The missing CDR3 end, 3 residues past where the read stops, is filled in from the germline J gene. The chain joins TRBV7-6 to TRBJ2-1; 11 bases agree with TRBD2. This CDR3 has 17 amino acids. Germline CDR1 reads SGHVS; CDR2 reads FNYEAQ. The trim removed 1 base at V and 4 bases at J, leaving 6 bases unmatched. CDR3 sequence: CASSLVGGLAVYNEQFF. The DNA read from the CDR3 is TGTGCCAGCAGCTTAGTCGGGGGACTAGCGGTATACAATGAG. Using reference TRBV7-6 and TRBJ2-1 for the parts outside the CDR3, the full variable domain is GAGVSQSPRYKVTKRGQDVALRCDPISGHVSLYWYRQALGQGPEFLTYFNYEAQQDKSGLPNDRFSAERPEGSISTLTIQRTEQRDSAMYRCASSLVGGLAVYNEQFFGPGTRLTVL.

Points on this clone: The CDR3 goes on 3 residues after the read ends, and that part is filled in from the germline J gene. This rearrangement joins TRBV29-1 to TRBJ1-5, with 10 bases that match TRBD1. This CDR3 comprises 14 residues. Germline V gene data show CDR1 as SQVTM and CDR2 as ANQGSEA. Losses at the gene ends were 5 bases for V and 5 bases for J; bases not matched to a gene: 6. CDR3 bases read: TGCAGCGTTTCACCCGGGACAGGGGATCAGCCC. It is translated as CSVSPGTGDQP. The complete CDR3 reads CSVSPGTGDQPQHF. Full variable domain (missing parts from reference TRBV29-1 and TRBJ1-5): SAVISQKPSRDICQRGTSLTIQCQVDSQVTMMFWYRQQPGQSLTLIATANQGSEATYESGFVIDKFPISRPNLTFSTLTVSNMSPEDSSIYLCSVSPGTGDQPQHFGDGTRLSIL.

Turning to this clone: The CDR3 is cut off 3 residues early in the read; its end comes from the germline J gene. The V gene is TRBV6-2 or TRBV6-3, the J gene TRBJ1-5; D ambiguous. The V end lost 3 bases, the J end lost 6 bases, and 12 bases lay between the germline ends. This CDR3 spans 14 amino acids. In germline, CDR1 is MNHEY, CDR2 SVGEGT. The CDR3: CASSYSGEGQPQHF. CDR3 DNA, as far as it was read: TGTGCCAGCAGTTATTCAGGAGAAGGTCAGCCC.

Comment on this clone: Read sequence stops 3 residues before the CDR3 end, and the germline J gene provides the missing end. The V and J genes are TRBV6-4 and TRBJ2-2, with a tentative D call TRBD1 (6 bases). V was clipped by 2 bases and J by 3 bases, with 13 bases between them. Germline V lookup: CDR1 MRHNA, CDR2 SNTAGT. The CDR3 spans 16 residues. The covered CDR3 bases are TGTGCCAGCAGTGACAAACAGGGAGATTACACCGGGGAG. Its translation is CASSDKQGDYTGE. In full, the CDR3 reads CASSDKQGDYTGELFF.

The CDR3 protein is CASNRLTGPGNEKLFF. The part of the CDR3 DNA that was read is TGTGCCAGTAATCGGTTGACCGGGCCAGGGAATGAAAAA. The V gene is TRBV19, the J gene TRBJ1-4, with D possibly TRBD1 on 5 matching bases. The missing CDR3 end, 3 residues past where the read stops, is filled in from the germline J gene. The CDR3 is 16 residues long. The germline CDR1 and CDR2 sequences are LNHDA and SQIVND (reference sequence). V gave up 7 bases and J gave up 5 bases, with 20 bases separating them.

CDR3 loop: CASSILANTEAFF. CDR3 DNA, as far as it was read: TGTGCCAGTAGTATTTTGGCTAACACTGAA. The chain combines TRBV19 with TRBJ1-1, with D uncertain. The read terminates 3 residues ahead of where the CDR3 ends, so the germline J gene completes it. CDR3 length: 13 residues. V was cut by 3 bases and J by 2 bases, with 7 bases left in between. Germline CDR1 and CDR2: LNHDA and SQIVND (reference sequence).

For this clone: The CDR3 end is not reached by the read, which stops 3 residues before it; the germline J gene fills it in. The J gene is TRBJ1-1, the V gene TRBV18, with TRBD1 matching over 7 bases. Germline lookup yields CDR1 KGHSH and CDR2 LQKENI. The CDR3 has 13 residues. The sequenced CDR3 bases are TGTGCCAGCTCACCACCGGGACAGACCGAA. This translates into CASSPPGQTE. The CDR3 as a whole reads CASSPPGQTEAFF.

A note on this clone: The CDR3 end is not reached by the read, which stops 3 residues before it; the germline J gene fills it in. V usage is TRBV6-2 or TRBV6-3 and J usage is TRBJ1-3; D might be TRBD1 (6 bases). V gave up 5 bases and J gave up 3 bases, with 8 bases separating them. The length of the CDR3 is 13 residues. CDR1 and CDR2 (germline): MNHEY, SVGEGT. This CDR3 is CASSPRGGNTIYF. CDR3 DNA, as far as it was read: TGTGCCAGCAGTCCCAGGGGTGGAAACACC.

About this clone: The read ends 3 residues before the CDR3 terminus; that terminus is restored from the germline J gene. The chain combines TRBV5-1 with TRBJ1-1; maybe TRBD1 (6 bases). The CDR3 length is 15 residues. Trimming pared 3 bases from V and 3 bases from J, leaving 15 bases between. CDR1 SGHRS and CDR2 YFSETQ come from the germline V gene. The covered CDR3 bases are TGCGCCAGCAGCTCAGGCAGGGGTATGGACACTGAA. This sequence encodes CASSSGRGMDTE. Given in full, the CDR3 is CASSSGRGMDTEAFF.

As concerns this clone: The sequenced fragment ends 3 residues before the CDR3 boundary, so the rest is inferred from the germline J gene. The chain links TRBV5-1 to TRBJ1-1, with D possibly matching TRBD1 (6 bases). V was cut by 0 bases and J by 1 base, with 10 bases left in between. The CDR3 is made up of 15 amino acids. CDR1 and CDR2 from the germline V gene are SGHRS and YFSETQ. CDR3 amino acids: CASSLAETGNTEAFF. The sequenced part of the CDR3 DNA is TGCGCCAGCAGCTTGGCTGAGACAGGGAACACTGAA. Filled out from reference TRBV5-1 and TRBJ1-1, the complete variable domain reads KAGVTQTPRYLIKTRGQQVTLSCSPISGHRSVSWYQQTPGQGLQFLFEYFSETQRNKGNFPGRFSGRQFSNSRSEMNVSTLELGDSALYLCASSLAETGNTEAFFGQGTRLTVV.

Partial CDR3 DNA: TGCGCCAGCAGCCTGGGGGGGCAAGGCGCTGAA. Translating it yields CASSLGGQGAE. The complete CDR3 protein is CASSLGGQGAEAFF. V usage is TRBV5-1 and J usage is TRBJ1-1, with D possibly matching TRBD1 (6 bases). The read ends 3 residues before the CDR3 terminus; that terminus is restored from the germline J gene. The CDR3 is 14 residues long. Germline values: CDR1 SGHRS, CDR2 YFSETQ. The germline V and J ends were trimmed by 4 bases and 6 bases, with 16 bases remaining between them.

Comment on this clone: The sequence runs out 3 residues before the end of the CDR3; the remainder is reconstructed from the germline J gene. The gene calls are TRBV19 and TRBJ1-5; TRBD1 agrees at 8 bases. The germline CDR1 and CDR2 sequences are LNHDA and SQIVND (reference sequence). The CDR3 is made up of 18 amino acids. Trimming removed 4 bases from V and 0 bases from J; junction bases left unmatched: 11. The CDR3 DNA, read in part, is TGTGCCAGTAGTACCCGGGACAGGTCGGGCGGTAGCAATCAGCCC. It encodes CASSTRDRSGGSNQP. In full, the CDR3 reads CASSTRDRSGGSNQPQHF.